This TCR delta chain is from a study of γδ T cells in repeated Plasmodium falciparum infection. Bulk repertoires came from Vgamma9/Vdelta2+ or Vdelta2-negative gammadelta T cells flow-sorted from PBMC. Germline V gene lookup returns CDR1 GEAIGNYY and CDR2 EKD. CDR3 length: 13 amino acids. TCRdb reanalyzed the multiplex PCR reads using CATT. This sample has around 89,000 delta-chain clones, with 1.4% found just once. This clone came up many times. The translation of this DNA and the TCRdb protein of a much larger clone differ at residue 11, probably owing to a read error; the protein shown here is translated from the DNA.

This TCR was recovered from a pool of human donors (malaria-infected and uninfected, not separated). This chain uses TRDV2 with TRDJ1; maybe TRDD3 (6 bases). Sequencing was performed on gamma-delta T cells from blood. The CDR3 DNA follows: TGTGCCTGTACGGGGGAAGGCTCCGATAAACCCATCTTT. Translated: CACTGEGSDKPIF.